This TCR beta chain was observed in a study of T cells in Graves' hyperthyroidism and ophthalmopathy. Study-level results: The model made its ophthalmopathy prediction, and onset followed a median 6.5 months later. Blood samples included most of the expanded thyroid clonotypes exceeding 0.001.

CDR3 size: 14 residues. V was clipped by 8 bases and J by 5 bases; unmatched bases: 10. In germline, CDR1 is MDHEN, CDR2 SYDVKM. Regions amplified from RNA transcripts were the TCR beta CDR3 regions. The TCR CDR3 was amplified in a first-round RT-PCR using the HTBI primer set. MiXCR was run by TCRdb on the multiplex PCR reads, yielding one entry per CDR3 protein. The top ten hold 32% of the sample, which has more than 350,000 distinct CDR3 sequences, 14% to 15% seen once. This clonotype was detected ten times or more. No antigen is known for it. The sequenced material came from blood. This receptor was taken from a woman in her 30s with Graves' hyperthyroidism. The rearrangement joins TRBV28 to TRBJ2-7, with 9 bases identical to TRBD1. CDR3: CASQPGQGWDEQYF. CDR3 DNA sequence: TGTGCCAGCCAGCCGGGACAGGGATGGGACGAGCAGTACTTC.